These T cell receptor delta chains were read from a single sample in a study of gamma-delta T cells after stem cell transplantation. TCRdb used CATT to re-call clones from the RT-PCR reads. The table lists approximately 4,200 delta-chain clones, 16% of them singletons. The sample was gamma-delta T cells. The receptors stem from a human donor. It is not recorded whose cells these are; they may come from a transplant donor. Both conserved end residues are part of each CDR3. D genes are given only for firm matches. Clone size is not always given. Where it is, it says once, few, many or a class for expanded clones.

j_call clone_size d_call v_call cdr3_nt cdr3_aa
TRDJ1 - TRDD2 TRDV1 TGTGCTCTTGGGGAAAAGGCTTCCTACAGGACCTACACCGATAAACTCATCTTT CALGEKASYRTYTDKLIF
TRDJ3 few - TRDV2 TGTGCCTGTGACGTACTGGTGGACTCCTGGGACACCCGACATCTGTTTTTC CACDVLVDSWDTRHLFF
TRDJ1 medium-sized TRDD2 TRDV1 TGTGCTCTTGGGGAACTGGGTCCTTCCTTAATGTACTACACCGATAAACTCATCTTT CALGELGPSLMYYTDKLIF
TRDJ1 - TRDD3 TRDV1 TGTGCTCTCGGGCCCCGGGATGACCCACCTGGGGATACTACTAGGACCGATAAACTCATCTTT CALGPRDDPPGDTTRTDKLIF
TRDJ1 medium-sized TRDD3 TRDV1 TGTGCTCTTGGGGAACCATATCAGGACGTACTGGGGGATGGCACCGATAAACTCATCTTT CALGEPYQDVLGDGTDKLIF
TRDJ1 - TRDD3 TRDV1 TGTGCTCTTGGGAGCAAATTGATCCTACTTAAGGACTGGGGGATACGATACACCGATAAACTCATCTTT CALGSKLILLKDWGIRYTDKLIF
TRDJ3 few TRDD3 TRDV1 TGTGCTCTTGGGGAAAGGGGGAGTACTGGGGGATATTTCGTGGGGTGGGACACCCGACAGATGTTTTTC CALGERGSTGGYFVGWDTRQMFF
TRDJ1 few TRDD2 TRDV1 TGTGCTCTTGGGAATGCCTTCCTACCAAGTGTGTGGGGGACGTACACCGATAAACTCATCTTT CALGNAFLPSVWGTYTDKLIF
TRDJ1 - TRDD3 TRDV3 TGTGCCTTTAGGTGGGTGACGTCCTTCCCCAGACCCTGGGGGATATTCCACACCGATAAACTCATCTTT CAFRWVTSFPRPWGIFHTDKLIF
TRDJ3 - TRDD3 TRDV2 TGTGCCTGTGACGTTATCTGGGGGATACGCGACTGGGACACCCGACAGATGTTTTTC CACDVIWGIRDWDTRQMFF
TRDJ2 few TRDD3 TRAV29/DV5 TGTGCAGCAAGCGTTGTACTGGGGGATACAGCACAACTCTTCTTT CAASVVLGDTAQLFF
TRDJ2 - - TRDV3 TGTGCCTTTCGGTTCTACCCCCTTGCTTTGACAGCACAACTCTTCTTT CAFRFYPLALTAQLFF
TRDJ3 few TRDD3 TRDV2 TGTGCCTGTGACTCCAACCTGGGGGATACGTCCACCTCCTGCGACACCCGACAGATGTTTTTC CACDSNLGDTSTSCDTRQMFF
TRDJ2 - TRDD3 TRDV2 TGTGCCTGGGACAACTGGGGGGATTTGACCTCACACCTCTTCTTT CAWDNWGDLTSHLFF
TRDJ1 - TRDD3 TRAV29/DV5 TGTGCAGCAAGCGCGGGAGTGGGGGACCTCACCGATAGACTCATCTTT CAASAGVGDLTDRLIF
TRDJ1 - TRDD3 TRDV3 TGTGCCCCCGCTCCTACCTCCCGGGGGATACGGGAACTCATCTTT CAPAPTSRGIRELIF
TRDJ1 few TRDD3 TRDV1 TGTGCTCTTGGGGAACGTTACCTAAATCGCAACTGGGGGAGAGGCACCGATAAACTCATCTTT CALGERYLNRNWGRGTDKLIF
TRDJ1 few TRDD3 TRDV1 TGTGCTCTTGGGGAATTGAGTACCCCCTACTCTGGGGGATGGTTTCACACCGATAAACTCATCTTT CALGELSTPYSGGWFHTDKLIF
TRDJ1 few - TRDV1 TGTGCTCTTGGGGAACCAAAGGAGAGTGGGGCCAACGTCCCCCAAAGAACCGATAAACTCATCTTT CALGEPKESGANVPQRTDKLIF
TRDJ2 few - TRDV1 TGTGCTCTTACAGGGAATGGGGGTCTTCCAACAGCACAACTCTTCTTT CALTGNGGLPTAQLFF
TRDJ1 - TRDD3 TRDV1 TGTGCTCTTGGGGAACTAGTCACTGGGGGATACATGGTTGATAAACTCATCTTT CALGELVTGGYMVDKLIF
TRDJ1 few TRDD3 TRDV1 TGTGCTCTTGGGATTCTTGGGCCTACTGGGGGATACGCGCCGGCCACCGATAAACTCATCTTT CALGILGPTGGYAPATDKLIF
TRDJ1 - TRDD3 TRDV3 TGTGCCTTTGGGGGAGTTCCTACAGTACTGGGGGACGTACGCTTCACACCGTACACCGATAAACTCATCTTT CAFGGVPTVLGDVRFTPYTDKLIF